The rows below give T cell receptor beta chains drawn from one sample of a study of T cells in Graves' hyperthyroidism and ophthalmopathy. TCRdb reprocessed the multiplex PCR reads with MiXCR, giving one entry per CDR3 protein. The sample has some 400,000 distinct CDR3 sequences; about 19% are singletons. Material for sequencing was blood. These receptors came from a woman younger than 30 with Graves' hyperthyroidism. Both conserved end residues are part of each CDR3. Each record gives: V gene, clone size, J gene, D gene, CDR3 protein, CDR3 DNA. D genes are given only for firm matches. The size entry is marked missing in some rows and otherwise reads once, few, many or a size class.

v_call: TRBV7-9
clone_size: many
j_call: TRBJ1-2
d_call: .
cdr3_aa: CASSPAGFQSGYTF
cdr3_nt: TGTGCCAGCAGCCCTGCAGGGTTTCAAAGTGGCTACACCTTC

v_call: TRBV20-1
clone_size: many
j_call: TRBJ2-7
d_call: TRBD1
cdr3_aa: CSASMGTGARRGEQYF
cdr3_nt: TGCAGTGCTAGTATGGGGACAGGGGCCCGACGGGGAGAGCAGTACTTC

v_call: TRBV28
clone_size: few
j_call: TRBJ1-2
d_call: .
cdr3_aa: CASSSPTRIAYGYTF
cdr3_nt: TGTGCCAGCAGTTCCCCGACTCGGATAGCGTATGGCTACACCTTC

v_call: TRBV5-1
clone_size: many
j_call: TRBJ1-1
d_call: .
cdr3_aa: CASSLDVDTEAFF
cdr3_nt: TGCGCCAGCAGCTTGGACGTGGACACTGAAGCTTTCTTT

v_call: TRBV7-2
clone_size: many
j_call: TRBJ2-5
d_call: .
cdr3_aa: CASSLPAEETQYF
cdr3_nt: TGTGCCAGCAGCTTACCCGCCGAGGAGACCCAGTACTTC

v_call: TRBV20-1
clone_size: many
j_call: TRBJ1-2
d_call: .
cdr3_aa: CSARDRAANYGYTF
cdr3_nt: TGCAGTGCTAGAGATCGGGCGGCTAACTATGGCTACACCTTC

v_call: TRBV24-1
clone_size: .
j_call: TRBJ1-2
d_call: TRBD1
cdr3_aa: CATGSGTENYGYTF
cdr3_nt: TGTGCCACCGGTTCCGGGACAGAAAACTATGGCTACACCTTC

v_call: TRBV12-3/TRBV12-4
clone_size: many
j_call: TRBJ2-7
d_call: .
cdr3_aa: CASSQTTGQQYF
cdr3_nt: TGTGCCAGCAGCCAGACGACAGGACAGCAGTACTTC

v_call: TRBV18
clone_size: few
j_call: TRBJ1-1
d_call: .
cdr3_aa: CASSAGVNTEAFF
cdr3_nt: TGTGCCAGCTCGGCCGGGGTAAACACTGAAGCTTTCTTT

v_call: TRBV19
clone_size: many
j_call: TRBJ2-7
d_call: .
cdr3_aa: CASSTNRDPYEQYF
cdr3_nt: TGTGCCAGTAGTACGAACAGGGATCCCTACGAGCAGTACTTC

v_call: TRBV5-1
clone_size: many
j_call: TRBJ1-3
d_call: .
cdr3_aa: CASSSSGTRNTIYF
cdr3_nt: TGCGCCAGCAGCTCCTCGGGGACAAGAAACACCATATATTTT

v_call: TRBV20-1
clone_size: many
j_call: TRBJ1-1
d_call: .
cdr3_aa: CSASTRNTEAFF
cdr3_nt: TGCAGTGCTAGCACCAGGAACACTGAAGCTTTCTTT

v_call: TRBV29-1
clone_size: many
j_call: TRBJ1-1
d_call: .
cdr3_aa: CSVTPSGTEAFF
cdr3_nt: TGCAGCGTGACTCCCAGTGGCACTGAAGCTTTCTTT

v_call: TRBV6-4
clone_size: many
j_call: TRBJ2-3
d_call: .
cdr3_aa: CASSDGGASTDTQYF
cdr3_nt: TGTGCCAGCAGTGACGGGGGGGCGAGCACAGATACGCAGTATTTT

v_call: TRBV7-2
clone_size: .
j_call: TRBJ1-2
d_call: .
cdr3_aa: CASSTPAAPWEGYTF
cdr3_nt: TGTGCCAGCAGCACCCCCGCCGCCCCGTGGGAAGGCTACACCTTC

v_call: TRBV18
clone_size: few
j_call: TRBJ1-1
d_call: .
cdr3_aa: CASSPQGIRAEAFF
cdr3_nt: TGTGCCAGCTCTCCGCAGGGGATTAGAGCTGAAGCTTTCTTT

v_call: TRBV12-3/TRBV12-4
clone_size: .
j_call: TRBJ1-1
d_call: .
cdr3_aa: CASSLVLSRAFF
cdr3_nt: TGTGCCAGCAGTTTAGTTTTGTCGAGGGCTTTCTTT

v_call: TRBV6-5
clone_size: many
j_call: TRBJ2-5
d_call: TRBD1
cdr3_aa: CASNTGQGHSESQYF
cdr3_nt: TGTGCCAGCAATACGGGACAGGGACATTCTGAGTCCCAGTACTTC

v_call: TRBV7-6
clone_size: .
j_call: TRBJ2-7
d_call: .
cdr3_aa: CASSLAGGLNSYEQYF
cdr3_nt: TGTGCCAGCAGCTTAGCCGGGGGGCTGAACTCCTACGAGCAGTACTTC

v_call: TRBV20-1
clone_size: many
j_call: TRBJ1-2
d_call: .
cdr3_aa: CSARDNPGGHGYTF
cdr3_nt: TGCAGTGCTAGAGATAACCCTGGGGGCCACGGCTACACCTTC

v_call: TRBV11-1
clone_size: many
j_call: TRBJ2-5
d_call: .
cdr3_aa: CASSEGGGETQYF
cdr3_nt: TGTGCCAGCAGCGAGGGGGGCGGGGAGACCCAGTACTTC

v_call: TRBV7-7
clone_size: once
j_call: TRBJ2-2
d_call: .
cdr3_aa: CASSLSRPPTGELFF
cdr3_nt: TGTGCTAGCAGCTTGAGCCGCCCACCAACGGGGGAGCTGTTTTTT